Below, one TCR beta chain is given with its context. Its antigen remains unknown. This sample is drawn from a study of OX40 agonist ivuxolimab in advanced cancers. Study in general: Partial responses were seen in three patients, one with hepatocellular carcinoma and two with cutaneous melanoma. Study-wide results and limits: Within 6 weeks, CD4+ and CD8+ blood T cells expanded clonally at 0.1 to 3.0 mg/kg.

The length of the CDR3 is 15 residues. With 0 bases removed from V and 2 bases from J, the gap between germline ends came to 8 bases. CDR1 LNHNV and CDR2 YYDKDF come from the germline V gene (reference sequence). Patients with autoimmune history or systemic immunosuppression were excluded. Some clones are missing from TCRdb's copy, which holds only in-frame ones; the method was immunoSEQ multiplex PCR. Of about 80,000 clones listed, 80% to 90% are singletons. This chain connects TRBV15 to TRBJ1-3; D is ambiguous. This specimen was CD4+ or CD8+ T cells sorted from blood, taken in a trial of the OX40 agonist ivuxolimab. This receptor was taken from an adult with an advanced solid tumor such as melanoma, head and neck, liver or kidney cancer. CDR3 in DNA: TGTGCCACCAGCAGAGACGGAGGGACTGGAAACACCATATATTTT. It is translated as CATSRDGGTGNTIYF.